A single sample gave rise to the 14 T cell receptor beta chains below, sequenced in a study of cytomegalovirus exposure and HLA in healthy donors. PCR used 60 Vbeta primers and 13 Jbeta primers. The protocol was immunoSEQ multiplex PCR, while the TCRdb copy is restricted to in-frame clones and leaves out a portion. The sample shows more than 150,000 clones, roughly 77% of them seen only once. The sequencing input was PBMCs. These receptors were obtained from a middle-aged woman in good health and CMV-seropositive.

This sequence joins TRBV5-1 and TRBJ1-4, with TRBD1 identical over 10 bases. Trimming cost V 5 bases and J 6 bases; bases outside gene matches: 10. CDR1 and CDR2 (germline): SGHRS, YFSETQ. This CDR3 has 16 amino acids. The CDR3 nucleotides read TGCGCCAGCAGACCCATGGACGGGACAGGGGATGAAAAACTGTTTTTT. This gives the protein CASRPMDGTGDEKLFF.

This chain uses TRBV4-1 with TRBJ1-4; D call uncertain. Trimming removed 4 bases from V and 8 bases from J, with 17 bases in between. Germline loops: CDR1 MGHRA, CDR2 YSYEKL. This CDR3 contains 15 residues. CDR3 sequence reads: CASSRSAVGEEKLFF. DNA for the CDR3: TGCGCCAGCAGCCGGTCAGCGGTCGGGGAAGAAAAACTGTTTTTT.

The V and J genes are TRBV20-1 and TRBJ2-5; D unclear. The V gene lost 6 bases and the J gene lost 4 bases, with 9 bases spanning the gap. The germline CDR1 and CDR2 sequences are DFQATT and SNEGSKA (reference sequence). The CDR3 is 11 residues long. The CDR3 sequence: CSAITGETQYF. Here the CDR3 DNA reads TGCAGTGCCATTACCGGAGAGACCCAGTACTTC.

The chain joins TRBV29-1 to TRBJ1-1; 8 bases map to TRBD1. CDR1 and CDR2 from the germline V gene are SQVTM and ANQGSEA. The CDR3 spans 12 residues. Trimming at V came to 8 bases and at J to 1 base, leaving 3 bases not matched to a gene. The CDR3 DNA follows: TGCAGCCTAGGGACAGGGAACACTGAAGCTTTCTTT. It is translated as CSLGTGNTEAFF.

With regard to this clone: Other DNA sequences of this sample code for an identical CDR3. This chain joins TRBV4-1 and TRBJ1-5; D unresolved. The CDR3 contains 15 residues. V lost 6 bases to trimming and J lost 7 bases, with 19 bases between them. Germline lookup yields CDR1 MGHRA and CDR2 YSYEKL. This CDR3 is CASSHSGGNGQPQHF. CDR3 nucleotide sequence: TGCGCCAGCAGTCATTCGGGAGGAAACGGCCAGCCCCAGCATTTT.

The chain has TRBV7-2 and TRBJ1-2, with 11 bases identical to TRBD1. After removal of 0 bases from V and 7 bases from J, the junction contained 7 bases not matched to a gene. The CDR3 has 16 amino acids. The germline gives CDR1 SGHTA, CDR2 FQGNSA. CDR3 nucleotides: TGTGCCAGCAGCTTAGCCCCTGGTGGGACAGGGGGTGGCTACACCTTC. This codes for CASSLAPGGTGGGYTF. The full variable domain, completed using reference TRBV7-2 and TRBJ1-2, is GAGVSQSPSNKVTEKGKDVELRCDPISGHTALYWYRQSLGQGLEFLIYFQGNSAPDKSGLPSDRFSAERTGGSVSTLTIQRTQQEDSAVYLCASSLAPGGTGGGYTFGSGTRLTVV.

This clone occurred once. The V gene is TRBV10-3, the J gene TRBJ1-2; TRBD1 matches 8 bases. The ends lost 3 bases at V and 7 bases at J; junction bases unmatched: 7. CDR1 and CDR2 from the germline V gene are ENHRY and SYGVKD. This CDR3 contains 14 residues. CDR3 nucleotides: TGTGCCATCAGTGATCCCGGGACAGGCTCTGGCTACACCTTC. Its translation is CAISDPGTGSGYTF.

The CDR3 here is CASSSDRAGANVLTF. In DNA, the CDR3 is TGTGCCAGCAGTTCCGACAGGGCTGGGGCCAACGTCCTGACTTTC. The chain employs TRBV28 and TRBJ2-6, with 7 positions matching TRBD1. The CDR3 runs 15 residues. J gave up 2 bases and V 4 bases, and 2 bases lay outside the gene matches. Germline lookup yields CDR1 MDHEN and CDR2 SYDVKM.

The chain is built from TRBV19 and TRBJ2-3, with 7 bases identical to TRBD2. The CDR3 covers 14 residues. Trimming cost V 5 bases and J 4 bases; bases outside gene matches: 6. CDR1 and CDR2 (germline): LNHDA, SQIVND (reference sequence). CDR3 nucleotides: TGTGCCAGTAGTTCTAGCGGAGTCGCAGATACGCAGTATTTT. Amino acids: CASSSSGVADTQYF. Full variable domain (remainder filled in from reference TRBV19 and TRBJ2-3): DGGITQSPKYLFRKEGQNVTLSCEQNLNHDAMYWYRQDPGQGLRLIYYSQIVNDFQKGDIAEGYSVSREKKESFPLTVTSAQKNPTAFYLCASSSSGVADTQYFGPGTRLTVL.

The gene calls are TRBV28 and TRBJ2-5, with TRBD2 identical over 9 bases. The CDR3 spans 17 residues. V shed 1 base, J shed 5 bases, and the junction held 11 bases outside the gene matches. Germline V gene lookup returns CDR1 MDHEN and CDR2 SYDVKM. Here the CDR3 DNA reads TGTGCCAGCAGTTTATCCGGGACTAGCCCCACCGAGGAGACCCAGTACTTC. Translation: CASSLSGTSPTEETQYF.

This clone was seen once. The chain is built from TRBV11-2 and TRBJ2-3; the D is unclear. The CDR3 extends over 14 amino acids. V was pared by 2 bases and J by 0 bases, with 6 bases between. Looked up from germline, CDR1 is SGHAT and CDR2 is FQNNGV. CDR3 nucleotide sequence: TGTGCCAGCAGCTTACGTAGTAGCACAGATACGCAGTATTTT. Translation gives CASSLRSSTDTQYF. The full variable domain, its missing parts supplied by reference TRBV11-2 and TRBJ2-3, is EAGVAQSPRYKIIEKRQSVAFWCNPISGHATLYWYQQILGQGPKLLIQFQNNGVVDDSQLPKDRFSAERLKGVDSTLKIQPAKLEDSAVYLCASSLRSSTDTQYFGPGTRLTVL.

V gene TRBV6-1 combines with J gene TRBJ2-3, with D possibly matching TRBD1 (6 bases). V was trimmed by 6 bases and J by 3 bases, leaving 16 bases between them. The germline CDR1 and CDR2 sequences are MNHNS and SASEGT. The CDR3 runs to 15 residues. CDR3 sequence: CASSSKGVGTDTQYF. The CDR3 coding sequence is TGTGCCAGCAGCTCCAAGGGGGTGGGTACAGATACGCAGTATTTT.

This clone showed up just once. The chain uses TRBV28 and TRBJ1-2; 7 bases align to TRBD1. The germline CDR1 and CDR2 sequences are MDHEN and SYDVKM. The J segment lost 8 bases and the V segment lost 6 bases, leaving 12 bases of the junction unmatched. The CDR3 is made up of 14 amino acids. CDR3 sequence (DNA): TGTGCCAGCAGGCCCGACAGGGTTGGGAACGGCTACACCTTC. It encodes CASRPDRVGNGYTF.

This chain connects TRBV19 to TRBJ2-1; TRBD2 might be the D (6 bases). Germline V lookup: CDR1 LNHDA, CDR2 SQIVND (reference sequence). This CDR3 is built from 16 residues. The V gene lost 0 bases and the J gene lost 3 bases, with 12 bases spanning the gap. CDR3 DNA sequence: TGTGCCAGTAGTATAGAGCTAGCGCGACGCTACAATGAGCAGTTCTTC. Translated: CASSIELARRYNEQFF. The full variable domain, completed using reference TRBV19 and TRBJ2-1, is DGGITQSPKYLFRKEGQNVTLSCEQNLNHDAMYWYRQDPGQGLRLIYYSQIVNDFQKGDIAEGYSVSREKKESFPLTVTSAQKNPTAFYLCASSIELARRYNEQFFGPGTRLTVL.